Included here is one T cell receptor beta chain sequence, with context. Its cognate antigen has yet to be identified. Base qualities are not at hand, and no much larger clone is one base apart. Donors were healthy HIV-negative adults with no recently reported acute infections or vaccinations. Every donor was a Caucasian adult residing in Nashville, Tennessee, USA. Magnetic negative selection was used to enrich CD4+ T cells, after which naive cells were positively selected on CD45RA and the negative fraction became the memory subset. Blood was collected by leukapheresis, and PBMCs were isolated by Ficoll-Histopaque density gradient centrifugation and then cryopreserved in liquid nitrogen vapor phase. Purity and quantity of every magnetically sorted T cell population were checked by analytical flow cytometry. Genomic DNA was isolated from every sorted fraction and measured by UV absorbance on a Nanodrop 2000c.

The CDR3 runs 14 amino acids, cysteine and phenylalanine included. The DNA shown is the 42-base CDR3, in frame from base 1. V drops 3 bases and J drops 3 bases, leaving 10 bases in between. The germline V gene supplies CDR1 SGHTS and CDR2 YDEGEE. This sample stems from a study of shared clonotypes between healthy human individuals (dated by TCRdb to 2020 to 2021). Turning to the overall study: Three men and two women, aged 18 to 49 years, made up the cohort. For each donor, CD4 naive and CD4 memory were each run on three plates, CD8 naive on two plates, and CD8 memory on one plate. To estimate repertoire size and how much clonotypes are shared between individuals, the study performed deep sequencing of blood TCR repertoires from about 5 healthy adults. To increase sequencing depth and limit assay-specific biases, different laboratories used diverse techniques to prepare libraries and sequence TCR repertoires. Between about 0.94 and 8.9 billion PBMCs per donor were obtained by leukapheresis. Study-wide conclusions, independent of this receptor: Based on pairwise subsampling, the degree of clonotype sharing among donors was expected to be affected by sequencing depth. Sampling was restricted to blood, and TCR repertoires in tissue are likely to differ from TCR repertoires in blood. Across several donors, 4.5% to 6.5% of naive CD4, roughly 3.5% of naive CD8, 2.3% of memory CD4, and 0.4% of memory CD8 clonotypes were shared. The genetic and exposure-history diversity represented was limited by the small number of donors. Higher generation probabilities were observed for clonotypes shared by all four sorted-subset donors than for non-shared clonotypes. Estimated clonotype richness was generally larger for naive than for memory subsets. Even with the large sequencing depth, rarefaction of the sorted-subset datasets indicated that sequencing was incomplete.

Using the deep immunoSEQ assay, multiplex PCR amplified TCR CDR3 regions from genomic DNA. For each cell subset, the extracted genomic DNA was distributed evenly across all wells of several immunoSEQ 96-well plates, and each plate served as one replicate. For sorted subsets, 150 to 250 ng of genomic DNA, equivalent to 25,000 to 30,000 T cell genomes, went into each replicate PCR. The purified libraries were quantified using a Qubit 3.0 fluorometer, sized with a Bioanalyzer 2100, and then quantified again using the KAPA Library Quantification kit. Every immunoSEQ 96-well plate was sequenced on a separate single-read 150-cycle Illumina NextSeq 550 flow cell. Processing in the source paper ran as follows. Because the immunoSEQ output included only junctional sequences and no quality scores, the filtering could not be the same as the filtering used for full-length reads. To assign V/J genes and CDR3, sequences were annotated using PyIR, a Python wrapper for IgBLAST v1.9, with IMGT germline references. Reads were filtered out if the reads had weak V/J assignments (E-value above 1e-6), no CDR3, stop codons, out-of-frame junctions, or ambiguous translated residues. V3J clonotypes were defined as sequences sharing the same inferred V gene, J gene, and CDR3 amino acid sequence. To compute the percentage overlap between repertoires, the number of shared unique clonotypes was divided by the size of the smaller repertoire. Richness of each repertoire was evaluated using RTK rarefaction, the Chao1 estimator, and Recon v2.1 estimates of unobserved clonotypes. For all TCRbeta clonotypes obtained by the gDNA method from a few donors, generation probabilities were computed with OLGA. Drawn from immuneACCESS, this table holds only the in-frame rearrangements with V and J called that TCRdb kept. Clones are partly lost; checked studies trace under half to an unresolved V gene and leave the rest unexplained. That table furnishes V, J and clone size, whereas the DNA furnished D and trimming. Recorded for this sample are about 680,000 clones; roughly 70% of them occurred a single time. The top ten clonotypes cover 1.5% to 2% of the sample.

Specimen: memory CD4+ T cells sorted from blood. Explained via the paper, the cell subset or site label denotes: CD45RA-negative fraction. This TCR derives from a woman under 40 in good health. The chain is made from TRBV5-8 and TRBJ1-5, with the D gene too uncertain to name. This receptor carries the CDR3 CASSSLQFNQPQHF. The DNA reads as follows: TGTGCCAGCAGCTCGCTTCAATTCAATCAGCCCCAGCATTTT. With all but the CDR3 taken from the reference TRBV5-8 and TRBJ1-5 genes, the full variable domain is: EAGVTQSPTHLIKTRGQQATLRCSPISGHTSVYWYQQALGLGLQFLLWYDEGEERNRGNFPPRFSGRQFPNYSSELNVNALELEDSALYLCASSSLQFNQPQHFGDGTRLSIL.